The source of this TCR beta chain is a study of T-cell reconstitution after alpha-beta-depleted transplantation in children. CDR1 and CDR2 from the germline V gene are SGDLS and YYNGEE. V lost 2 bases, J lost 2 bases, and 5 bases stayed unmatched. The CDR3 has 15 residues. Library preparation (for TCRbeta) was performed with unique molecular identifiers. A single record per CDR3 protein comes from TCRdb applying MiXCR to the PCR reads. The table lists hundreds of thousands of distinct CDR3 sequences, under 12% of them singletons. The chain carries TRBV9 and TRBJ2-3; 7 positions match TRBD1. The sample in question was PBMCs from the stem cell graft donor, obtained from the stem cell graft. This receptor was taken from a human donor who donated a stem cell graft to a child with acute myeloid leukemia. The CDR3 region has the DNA TGTGCCAGCAGCGTGACAGGGTGGGACACAGATACGCAGTATTTT. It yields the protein CASSVTGWDTDTQYF.